Reported below is one T cell receptor (beta chain). This clonotype was recorded once. Its antigen is not yet known. Base qualities are not at hand, and no much larger clone is one base apart. A read on its own is weak evidence. From V the trimming removes 4 bases and from J it removes 1 base, while the gene matches leave 3 bases of the junction unaccounted for. CDR1 and CDR2 (MGHDK, SYGVNS) derive from the germline V gene. The CDR3 starts with the cysteine, ends with the phenylalanine, and has 14 residues. Only the CDR3 portion is preserved as DNA: 42 bases, with reading frame beginning at the first base. This record comes from a study of CD8 T cells in Susac syndrome (dated by TCRdb to the late 2010s). Describing the broader study: Whether CD8+ T cell activation and differentiation in Susac syndrome was antigen driven was tested using repertoire sequencing. Study-wide findings and limitations: The number of individuals in the TCR sequencing and HLA analysis was acknowledged as relatively small.

RNA was extracted with the RNeasy kit and roughly 0.45 to 1 ug was reverse transcribed using random hexamers. The immunoSEQ multiplex PCR assay, covering 54 Vbeta and 13 Jbeta segments, was used to amplify TCR beta CDR3 regions. Bias from PCR amplification was corrected by using a synthetic template baseline for primer optimization and for computational correction. Per the authors' processing: Reads were annotated to V, D and J genes according to IMGT and were analyzed with immunoSEQ Analyzer, with only productive sequences retained. To calculate clonality, Shannon entropy was normalized by log2 of the number of productive unique sequences and then subtracted from one. Public and private clones were assessed among the 100 most prevalent clones of each patient and control. Clones were defined as Susac-specific if absent from the healthy and MS cohorts, from around 1,000 published viral clones and from other ImmuneACCESS disease sequences. TCRdb reworked the public reads: Q25 trimming with fastp, MiXCR clone assembly, productive beta chains retained. Records with the same CDR3 protein are collapsed into one entry carrying the most frequent genes and DNA. The V and J calls follow TCRdb's processing rather than the paper's. Counted in this sample were 140,000 or so distinct CDR3 sequences; roughly 95% of them appeared once. The top ten constitute about 0.11% of the sample.

Peripheral blood CD8+ and CD4+ T cells from healthy donors, Susac syndrome patients and multiple sclerosis patients were profiled using high-throughput TCR beta sequencing. Multiple sclerosis controls were treatment-naive patients with stable or active relapsing-remitting disease fulfilling revised McDonald criteria. Bulk CD8+ and CD4+ T cells were purified magnetically by negative isolation, whereas CD8+ TEMRA cells were enriched by FACS. Blood was drawn into EDTA tubes, processed within 24 hours, and PBMCs were isolated by density gradient centrifugation. PBMCs destined for TCR sequencing were cryopreserved in liquid nitrogen and later thawed in a 37 °C water bath. The sorted or isolated CD4+, CD8+ and CD8+ TEMRA cells reached a purity of at least 90%.

The sample was CD4+ T cells from PBMCs. The chain is encoded by TRBV25-1 joined to TRBJ2-7, with 8 bases in between that match TRBD1. The receptor's source is a human donor with multiple sclerosis. In nucleotides, the sequence is TGTGCCAGCAGTGGGGACAGGTCTTCCTACGAGCAGTACTTC. Its protein reads: CASSGDRSSYEQYF.